The T cell receptor beta chain described here comes from a study of graft-versus-host responses after intestinal transplantation. The overall study: Isolated intestinal, liver-intestinal, or multivisceral transplants had been given to the recipients.

Germline CDR1 and CDR2: SGHVS and FQNEAQ. This CDR3 contains 13 residues. V lost 5 bases to trimming and J lost 6 bases; unmatched junction nucleotides: 5. General study points: In recipient marrow, GvH clones were found, and some appeared first in ileum or blood. Declines in HvG clones occurring early post-transplant were associated with peak circulating GvH clone levels.

Only in-frame clones appear in the TCRdb table, and some are missing; sequencing was by immunoSEQ multiplex PCR. The sample holds roughly 100,000 clones, over 85% seen once. Comment on this clone: Its target is not known.

The TCR comes from a human donor who received an intestinal transplant. The chain uses TRBV7-8 and TRBJ1-2; TRBD1 aligns across 8 bases. The sequences come from unstimulated CD8+ T cells sorted from spleen or lymph node cells, collected before intestinal transplant. The CDR3 loop is CASSLPTGDGYTF. The CDR3 DNA reads TGTGCCAGCAGCCTACCGACAGGGGATGGCTACACCTTC.